The rows below give T cell receptor beta chains drawn from one sample of a study of T-cell reconstitution after alpha-beta-depleted transplantation in children. TCRdb re-analysed the PCR reads in MiXCR, keeping a single row per CDR3 protein. The data hold 350,000 to 500,000 distinct CDR3 sequences, with around two fifths observed a single time. The specimen comprised PBMCs, sampled before TCRalphabeta/CD19-depleted stem cell transplant. These receptors were obtained from a girl aged 2 to 10 with aplastic anemia, due to receive a stem cell transplant. CDR3s include the opening cysteine and the closing phenylalanine or tryptophan. The order of the fields is clone size, J gene, V gene, D gene, CDR3 protein, CDR3 DNA. A D gene is named only where the DNA matches it firmly. For some rows the clone size is stated as once, few or many, or as a class when expanded; others skip it.

>NA|TRBJ2-1|TRBV7-2|NA
CASSRGLDNEQFF
TGTGCCAGCAGCCGGGGACTTGACAATGAGCAGTTCTTC
>few|TRBJ2-2|TRBV9|TRBD2
CASSVDGSGTGELFF
TGTGCCAGCAGCGTAGACGGTAGCGGGACCGGGGAGCTGTTTTTT
>NA|TRBJ1-1|TRBV6-5|NA
CASSYLGRDTEAFF
TGTGCCAGCAGTTACCTGGGTAGGGACACTGAAGCTTTCTTT
>few|TRBJ1-3|TRBV6-5|NA
CASSYPVGSTGNTIYF
TGTGCCAGCAGTTACCCCGTCGGGAGCACTGGAAACACCATATATTTT
>NA|TRBJ2-1|TRBV18|NA
CASSPPKARTYNDQFF
TGTGCCAGCTCACCACCGAAGGCCCGGACCTACAATGATCAGTTCTTC
>few|TRBJ2-3|TRBV28|NA
CASSNLPDTQYF
TGTGCCAGCAGTAATCTACCAGATACGCAGTATTTT
>NA|TRBJ2-1|TRBV11-2|NA
CASSLAVRSSYNEQFF
TGTGCCAGCAGCTTAGCTGTGCGGAGCTCCTACAATGAGCAGTTCTTC
>NA|TRBJ2-1|TRBV7-9|TRBD2
CASSLPPGLAGEHEQFF
TGTGCCAGCAGCTTACCTCCGGGACTAGCGGGAGAGCATGAGCAGTTCTTC
>NA|TRBJ2-7|TRBV7-8|TRBD1
CASSAEPGQGNGEQYF
TGTGCCAGCAGCGCCGAACCGGGACAGGGAAATGGGGAGCAGTACTTC
>NA|TRBJ1-4|TRBV5-1|NA
CASAHSLTNEKLFF
TGCGCCAGCGCTCACAGCCTTACAAATGAAAAACTGTTTTTT
>NA|TRBJ2-7|TRBV6-1|NA
CASSEGLGSYEQYF
TGTGCCAGCAGTGAAGGGTTAGGGAGCTACGAGCAGTACTTC
>NA|TRBJ1-1|TRBV6-5|NA
CASSSPHLRGRAFF
TGTGCCAGCAGTTCACCCCACTTGAGAGGACGTGCTTTCTTT
>NA|TRBJ2-7|TRBV15|TRBD2
CAPTARGGLVYEQYF
TGTGCCCCTACGGCCCGGGGGGGCCTAGTATACGAGCAGTACTTC
>NA|TRBJ2-7|TRBV3-1|TRBD1
CASSRGQGIYEQYF
TGTGCCAGCAGCCGAGGACAGGGAATCTACGAGCAGTACTTC
>NA|TRBJ2-3|TRBV4-1|TRBD2
CASSQGLAGGPDTQYF
TGCGCCAGCAGCCAAGGGCTAGCGGGAGGGCCAGATACGCAGTATTTT
>NA|TRBJ2-1|TRBV20-1|NA
CSARGGVSYNEQFF
TGCAGTGCTAGAGGTGGAGTCTCCTACAATGAGCAGTTCTTC
>many|TRBJ2-3|TRBV7-6|TRBD2
CASSRSRGLADTDTQYF
TGTGCCAGCAGCCGATCCCGGGGACTAGCGGACACAGATACGCAGTATTTT
>once|TRBJ2-3|TRBV18|NA
CASSPPLSDTQYF
TGTGCCAGCTCACCTCCGCTTTCAGATACGCAGTATTTT
>few|TRBJ2-1|TRBV9|TRBD2
CASSVSRESEQFF
TGTGCCAGCAGCGTTTCGCGGGAGAGTGAGCAGTTCTTC
>few|TRBJ2-7|TRBV6-1|NA
CASSAGVYEQYF
TGTGCCAGCAGTGCCGGGGTTTACGAGCAGTACTTC
>few|TRBJ2-7|TRBV12-3/TRBV12-4|TRBD1
CASSRPGQGSREQYF
TGTGCCAGCAGCCGGCCGGGACAGGGTTCAAGGGAGCAGTACTTC
>NA|TRBJ2-7|TRBV20-1|TRBD2
CSAQVGGAVWEHYF
TGCAGTGCGCAGGTCGGGGGGGCGGTATGGGAGCATTACTTC
>NA|TRBJ2-1|TRBV20-1|NA
CSARDTWGNNNEQFF
TGCAGTGCCCGGGACACCTGGGGGAATAACAATGAGCAGTTCTTC
>few|TRBJ2-4|TRBV5-1|TRBD1
CASSWTGGLKNIQYF
TGCGCCAGCAGCTGGACAGGGGGCCTCAAAAACATTCAGTACTTC
>NA|TRBJ2-1|TRBV6-1|TRBD2
CASSGTSGTVEQFF
TGTGCCAGCAGCGGGACTAGCGGGACGGTAGAGCAGTTCTTC
>NA|TRBJ2-2|TRBV5-1|NA
CASSGRATGELFF
TGCGCCAGCAGCGGGAGAGCCACCGGGGAGCTGTTTTTT
>NA|TRBJ2-7|TRBV4-3|NA
CASSQDWAGAYEQYF
TGCGCCAGCAGCCAAGATTGGGCAGGAGCCTACGAGCAGTACTTC
>NA|TRBJ2-1|TRBV20-1|TRBD2
CSAGRTSGKSEQFF
TGCAGTGCTGGCCGGACTAGCGGTAAAAGTGAGCAGTTCTTC
>many|TRBJ2-6|TRBV3-1|TRBD2
CASSPREAGANVLTF
TGTGCCAGCAGCCCTCGGGAGGCTGGGGCCAACGTCCTGACTTTC
>NA|TRBJ2-7|TRBV7-9|TRBD1
CASSSDRGVSYEQYF
TGTGCCAGCAGCTCTGACAGGGGAGTTTCCTACGAGCAGTACTTC
>NA|TRBJ2-3|TRBV27|NA
CASSPDRGDTQYF
TGTGCCAGCAGTCCCGATAGAGGGGATACGCAGTATTTT
>NA|TRBJ2-5|TRBV30|TRBD1
CAWSSGTAETQYF
TGTGCCTGGAGTTCCGGGACAGCCGAGACCCAGTACTTC
>few|TRBJ2-1|TRBV20-1|NA
CSAPAHSEQFF
TGCAGTGCCCCCGCCCACAGCGAGCAGTTCTTC
>NA|TRBJ2-3|TRBV2|NA
CASSGQGRDTQYF
TGTGCCAGCAGTGGCCAGGGACGAGATACGCAGTATTTT
>NA|TRBJ1-6|TRBV5-1|NA
CASRLSSSYNSPLHF
TGCGCCAGCAGGCTATCGAGCTCCTATAATTCACCCCTCCACTTT
>NA|TRBJ2-7|TRBV5-5|NA
CASSSGRGLSYEQYF
TGTGCCAGCAGCTCTGGGAGGGGGCTGTCCTACGAGCAGTACTTC
>NA|TRBJ2-1|TRBV4-1|NA
CASSQAVSGRQFF
TGCGCCAGCAGCCAAGCGGTCTCGGGCAGGCAGTTCTTC
>many|TRBJ2-7|TRBV5-1|TRBD1
CASSWTGGYEQYF
TGCGCCAGCAGCTGGACAGGGGGCTACGAGCAGTACTTC
>NA|TRBJ2-7|TRBV29-1|NA
CSGLGQGEQYF
TGCAGCGGCCTTGGTCAAGGCGAGCAGTACTTC
>NA|TRBJ1-1|TRBV7-2|NA
CASSKGDSFTEAFF
TGTGCCAGCAGCAAGGGGGACTCCTTCACTGAAGCTTTCTTT
>NA|TRBJ2-7|TRBV7-6|TRBD2
CASSRGLAGDEQYF
TGTGCCAGCAGCCGGGGACTAGCGGGAGACGAGCAGTACTTC
>NA|TRBJ2-3|TRBV9|TRBD2
CASSALPASGTSTDTQYF
TGTGCCAGCAGCGCCCTACCTGCAAGCGGGACTAGCACAGATACGCAGTATTTT